The 20 T cell receptor beta chains presented below share a single source sample, sequenced in a study of CD8 T cells in ankylosing spondylitis. MiXCR, run by TCRdb on the 5' RACE reads, gives a single entry per CDR3 protein. The top ten hold 25% to 30% of the sample, which has roughly 160,000 distinct CDR3 sequences, 11% seen once. The sequencing sample was made of blood, either unsorted or a sorted T cell fraction (not recorded which). These TCRs come from a male donor with ankylosing spondylitis or in good health (not recorded which).

This clonotype was seen ten or more times. The chain has TRBV27 and TRBJ1-1; no firm D call. Trimming left V 7 bases short and J 0 bases short, with 15 bases between. Looked up from germline, CDR1 is MNHEY and CDR2 is SMNVEV (reference sequence). The CDR3 has 15 residues. The chain's CDR3 is CASTPLREMNTEAFF. In DNA form, the CDR3 reads TGTGCCAGCACGCCCTTAAGGGAAATGAACACTGAAGCTTTCTTT.

The chain is built from TRBV5-1 and TRBJ2-5; D remains unclear. The ends were cut back, 4 bases at V and 2 bases at J, with 9 bases in the middle. The V gene's germline CDR1 is SGHRS and CDR2 YFSETQ. The CDR3 is 13 residues long. The CDR3 sequence: CASSPDLQETQYF. The CDR3 bases are TGCGCCAGCAGCCCCGACTTACAAGAGACCCAGTACTTC.

By share, this clonotype ranks as medium-sized. Here the CDR3 DNA reads TGCAGCGTTGTGAAGGATGGCGGGGAGCTGTTTTTT. It codes for CSVVKDGGELFF. The chain has TRBV29-1 and TRBJ2-2, with no clear D. The CDR3 length is 12 residues. Trimming removed 4 bases from V and 7 bases from J, with 10 bases in between. Per germline, CDR1 SQVTM and CDR2 ANQGSEA.

In its sample, this clonotype was seen many times. V is TRBV5-1 and J is TRBJ2-3; unclear D gene. Germline lookup yields CDR1 SGHRS and CDR2 YFSETQ. CDR3 length: 13 amino acids. V lost 0 bases to trimming and J lost 1 base, with 3 bases between them. CDR3 DNA sequence: TGCGCCAGCAGCTTGGGGCGCACAGATACGCAGTATTTT. It translates to CASSLGRTDTQYF.

This clonotype was recorded many times. V gene TRBV29-1 combines with J gene TRBJ2-5; 13 nucleotides line up with TRBD2. V lost 5 bases, J lost 6 bases, and 6 bases stayed unmatched. The CDR3 runs to 14 residues. Looked up from germline, CDR1 is SQVTM and CDR2 is ANQGSEA. For the CDR3, the DNA is TGCAGCGTTACAGGGACTAGCGGGATAAAGACCCAGTACTTC. Protein product: CSVTGTSGIKTQYF.

This clonotype was counted ten times or more. The chain couples TRBV5-4 to TRBJ2-2, with D perhaps given as TRBD1 or TRBD2 (5 bases each). V was clipped by 4 bases and J by 4 bases, with 14 bases between them. Germline values: CDR1 SGHNT, CDR2 YYREEE (reference sequence). CDR3 length: 15 amino acids. In DNA form, the CDR3 reads TGTGCCAGCAGCAACTTGGGGGATCCCACCGGGGAGCTGTTTTTT. It translates to CASSNLGDPTGELFF.

This chain links TRBV14 with TRBJ2-7; no definite D call. The CDR3 is 15 amino acids. Trimming stripped 6 bases from V and 0 bases from J, with 15 bases between. Germline assignment: CDR1 SGHDN and CDR2 FVKESK. This CDR3 is CASSPLGLSSYEQYF. CDR3 coding DNA: TGTGCCAGCAGTCCCTTGGGCCTTAGCTCCTACGAGCAGTACTTC.

There are many counts of this clonotype. The chain couples TRBV3-1 to TRBJ2-3; D may be TRBD2 (5 bases). Trimming cost V 4 bases and J 0 bases, with 11 bases left between them. The CDR3 consists of 15 residues. Germline V gives CDR1 LGHDT, CDR2 YNNKEL (reference sequence). CDR3 region: CASSLRAVSTDTQYF. The CDR3 nucleotides read TGTGCCAGCAGCCTCCGAGCGGTCAGCACAGATACGCAGTATTTT.

This clonotype was picked up many times. The CDR3 DNA sequence: TGCGCCAGCTCCAGGGAATCGGCTAACTATGGCTACACCTTC. Its protein product is CASSRESANYGYTF. The chain has TRBV5-1 and TRBJ1-2; weak D call: TRBD1 (5 bases). V was shortened by 7 bases and J by 0 bases, with 13 bases between the two germline ends. The CDR3 contains 14 residues. CDR1 and CDR2 (germline): SGHRS, YFSETQ.

The sample holds many counts of this clonotype. The rearrangement joins TRBV10-3 to TRBJ2-7, with 8 bases fitting TRBD1. V shed 2 bases and J 2 bases; nucleotides not matched to a gene: 2. The CDR3 sequence is 14 residues long. Per germline, CDR1 ENHRY and CDR2 SYGVKD. DNA of the CDR3: TGTGCCATCAGTGAGCGGGACAGGACCTACGAGCAGTACTTC. Translation: CAISERDRTYEQYF.

V is TRBV30 and J is TRBJ1-1; weak D call: TRBD1 (6 bases). From germline, CDR1 is GTSNPN and CDR2 SVGIG (reference sequence). The CDR3 length is 14 residues. Trimming left V 2 bases short and J 2 bases short, with 12 bases between. The CDR3 spells CAWSPRTANTEAFF. CDR3 bases: TGTGCCTGGAGTCCGAGGACAGCTAACACTGAAGCTTTCTTT.

V is TRBV20-1 and J is TRBJ1-4; TRBD1 matches 7 bases. V lost 5 bases, J lost 8 bases, and 14 bases stayed unmatched. Germline V gene lookup returns CDR1 DFQATT and CDR2 SNEGSKA (reference sequence). The CDR3 sequence is 15 residues long. Written as DNA, the CDR3 is TGCAGTGCTCCACCTGCACAGGGGATTGACGAAAAACTGTTTTTT. Protein product: CSAPPAQGIDEKLFF.

This chain joins TRBV6-5 and TRBJ2-7; no clear D. The CDR3 loop spans 14 amino acids. V lost 4 bases, J lost 0 bases, and 10 bases lay in between. The germline CDR1 and CDR2 sequences are MNHEY and SVGAGI. The CDR3 sequence is CASSSPRTSYEQYF. The CDR3 coding sequence is TGTGCCAGCAGTTCCCCTAGGACCTCCTACGAGCAGTACTTC.

This clonotype occurred many times. The chain combines TRBV12-3 or TRBV12-4 with TRBJ2-7, with 7 bases that match TRBD1. Germline trimming cut 6 bases from V and 0 bases from J; bases unmatched to any gene: 5. CDR3 length: 14 amino acids. As DNA, the CDR3 is TGTGCCAGCAGAAAAACAGGGGACTCCTACGAGCAGTACTTC. It specifies CASRKTGDSYEQYF.

This clonotype was recorded at least ten times. The chain uses TRBV21-1 and TRBJ2-5; the table calls TRBD1, which could not be checked here. TRBV21-1 is a pseudogene segment. The CDR3 has 16 amino acids. The CDR3 DNA reads TGTGCCAGCAGCAATGGGACAGGCTCTCAGGGAGAGACCCAGTACTTC. Protein sequence: CASSNGTGSQGETQYF.

This clonotype was observed at least ten times. The chain is built from TRBV19 and TRBJ2-5; the D call may be TRBD1 or TRBD2 (5 bases each). CDR3 size: 12 residues. Trimming pared 6 bases from V and 4 bases from J, leaving 9 bases between. Germline V CDR1 and CDR2: LNHDA, SQIVND (reference sequence). The CDR3 reads CASRQAGETQYF. The CDR3 coding sequence is TGTGCCAGTAGACAGGCGGGAGAGACCCAGTACTTC.

CDR3 region: CASSILSGQGNSGYTF. The CDR3 DNA follows: TGCGCCAGCAGCATCTTATCGGGACAGGGGAATTCCGGCTACACCTTC. This chain connects TRBV5-1 to TRBJ1-2; 10 positions agree with TRBD1. Germline V CDR1 and CDR2: SGHRS, YFSETQ. There are 16 residues in the CDR3. Germline trimming cut 4 bases from V and 8 bases from J; bases unmatched to any gene: 14.

This clonotype has ten or more counts. This sequence joins TRBV7-2 and TRBJ1-1; D gene unclear. Trimming stripped 7 bases from V and 1 base from J, with 13 bases between. The length of the CDR3 is 14 residues. CDR1 and CDR2 (germline): SGHTA, FQGNSA. CDR3 DNA: TGTGCCAGCAACCTGAGGGTCACGAACACTGAAGCTTTCTTT. Protein: CASNLRVTNTEAFF.

The CDR3 here is CASSLRGGRLNEQFF. In nucleotides, the CDR3 is TGTGCCAGCAGCTTAAGGGGGGGCAGGCTCAATGAGCAGTTCTTC. The chain has TRBV7-2 and TRBJ2-1, with D perhaps matching TRBD2 (7 bases). Germline CDR1 SGHTA, CDR2 FQGNSA. This CDR3 has 15 residues. V was clipped by 2 bases and J by 6 bases, with 14 bases between them. Full variable domain (remainder filled in from reference TRBV7-2 and TRBJ2-1): GAGVSQSPSNKVTEKGKDVELRCDPISGHTALYWYRQSLGQGLEFLIYFQGNSAPDKSGLPSDRFSAERTGGSVSTLTIQRTQQEDSAVYLCASSLRGGRLNEQFFGPGTRLTVL.

CDR3 DNA sequence: TGTGCCAGCTCACCACCGACGACAGATACGCAGTATTTT. Translation: CASSPPTTDTQYF. The genes are TRBV18 and TRBJ2-3, with no clear D. The CDR3 has 13 amino acids. Trimming left V 0 bases short and J 3 bases short, with 4 bases between. The germline V gene encodes CDR1 KGHSH and CDR2 LQKENI.